The rows below give T cell receptor beta chains drawn from one sample of a study of T cells in Graves' hyperthyroidism and ophthalmopathy. One entry per CDR3 protein results from TCRdb running MiXCR on the multiplex PCR reads. The data show roughly 400,000 distinct CDR3 sequences, approximately 25% seen once. Input material: blood. These receptors were obtained from a man aged 50 or older with Graves' hyperthyroidism. CDR3s include the opening cysteine and the closing phenylalanine or tryptophan. The order of the fields is clone size, D gene, V gene, J gene, CDR3 length, CDR3 DNA, CDR3 protein. A D gene is named only where the DNA matches it firmly. Only some rows state a clone size, as once, few, many or a class for expanded clones.

size: many; D: .; V: TRBV7-8; J: TRBJ2-3; length: 13; DNA: TGTGCCAGCAGCCCCCGAAGTGGTGATACGCAGTATTTT; CDR3: CASSPRSGDTQYF
size: few; D: .; V: TRBV5-4; J: TRBJ1-5; length: 14; DNA: TGTGCCAGCAGCGTGGACGGTCGCAATGGGCCCCAGCATTTT; CDR3: CASSVDGRNGPQHF
size: few; D: TRBD1; V: TRBV7-9; J: TRBJ2-1; length: 14; DNA: TGTGCCAGCAGCCGGGGACAGAGGTACAATGAGCAGTTCTTC; CDR3: CASSRGQRYNEQFF
size: many; D: .; V: TRBV3-1; J: TRBJ2-3; length: 16; DNA: TGTGCCAGCAGCCTCGCGACTAGGTCGACCCGGGATACGCAGTATTTT; CDR3: CASSLATRSTRDTQYF
size: .; D: TRBD1; V: TRBV6-5; J: TRBJ1-6; length: 15; DNA: TGTGCCAGCAGTTACCTCGGACAGGGCAATTCACCCCTCCACTTT; CDR3: CASSYLGQGNSPLHF
size: .; D: .; V: TRBV6-1; J: TRBJ1-2; length: 14; DNA: TGTGCCAGCAGTGGCAGGGAACACCGATATGGCTACACCTTC; CDR3: CASSGREHRYGYTF
size: .; D: .; V: TRBV5-1; J: TRBJ1-2; length: 18; DNA: TGCGCCAGCAGCAGCAACGGACACGGGTCCACTCCCCGTGAGGGCTTCACCTTC; CDR3: CASSSNGHGSTPREGFTF
size: .; D: .; V: TRBV7-9; J: TRBJ1-1; length: 13; DNA: TGTGCCAGCAGCTTAATCAGAGACACTGAAGCTTTCTTT; CDR3: CASSLIRDTEAFF
size: many; D: .; V: TRBV7-8; J: TRBJ2-3; length: 15; DNA: TGTGCCAGCAGCCCGCCCGGACTAACACCAGATACGCAGTATTTT; CDR3: CASSPPGLTPDTQYF
size: .; D: .; V: TRBV19; J: TRBJ2-2; length: 15; DNA: TGTGCCAGTAGTACCCGGACTATTAACACCGGGGAGCTGTTTTTT; CDR3: CASSTRTINTGELFF
size: .; D: .; V: TRBV6-1; J: TRBJ1-4; length: 16; DNA: TGTGCCAGCAGACCCCCAGGGGAGGGGCATAATGAAAAACTGTTTTTT; CDR3: CASRPPGEGHNEKLFF
size: .; D: TRBD2; V: TRBV20-1; J: TRBJ2-5; length: 14; DNA: TGCAGTGCTAGACTTATAGCGGGTAAAGAGACCCAGTACTTC; CDR3: CSARLIAGKETQYF
size: .; D: .; V: TRBV18; J: TRBJ1-2; length: 14; DNA: TGTGCCAGCTCACCAGCCGGGACGGACTATGGCTACACCTTC; CDR3: CASSPAGTDYGYTF
size: .; D: .; V: TRBV5-4; J: TRBJ1-6; length: 12; DNA: TGTGCCAGCAGCTCTACGGATTCACCCCTCCACTTT; CDR3: CASSSTDSPLHF
size: few; D: .; V: TRBV20-1; J: TRBJ2-3; length: 17; DNA: TGCAGTGCTAGTTGGCGCCGGGGTCAGAGGGGCACAGATACGCAGTATTTT; CDR3: CSASWRRGQRGTDTQYF
size: .; D: TRBD1; V: TRBV4-1; J: TRBJ2-6; length: 17; DNA: TGCGCCAGCAGCCAATTGACAGGGGGCTCTGGGGCCAACGTCCTGACTTTC; CDR3: CASSQLTGGSGANVLTF
size: many; D: TRBD2; V: TRBV3-1; J: TRBJ2-1; length: 16; DNA: TGTGCCAGCAGCCCCCGACTAGCGGGAGACTACAATGAGCAGTTCTTC; CDR3: CASSPRLAGDYNEQFF
size: .; D: TRBD1; V: TRBV20-1; J: TRBJ2-1; length: 16; DNA: TGCAGTGCTATTAAAATCCGGACAGGGGGTTACAATGAGCAGTTCTTC; CDR3: CSAIKIRTGGYNEQFF
size: many; D: TRBD2; V: TRBV28; J: TRBJ2-3; length: 14; DNA: TGTGCCACCTCCCGCGGGAGGGGCACAGATACGCAGTATTTT; CDR3: CATSRGRGTDTQYF
size: many; D: .; V: TRBV7-3; J: TRBJ2-1; length: 13; DNA: TGTGCCAGCAGCCTCGAGCGAGGGTATGAGCAGTTCTTC; CDR3: CASSLERGYEQFF
size: .; D: .; V: TRBV6-2/TRBV6-3; J: TRBJ1-1; length: 13; DNA: TGTGCCAGCAGTTACTCGACAGTCACTGAAGCTTTCTTT; CDR3: CASSYSTVTEAFF
size: many; D: TRBD2; V: TRBV2; J: TRBJ2-5; length: 16; DNA: TGTGCCAGCAGTGATATAATGGGGGAGGGCCAAGAGACCCAGTACTTC; CDR3: CASSDIMGEGQETQYF
size: few; D: TRBD2; V: TRBV7-9; J: TRBJ2-1; length: 13; DNA: TGTGCCAGCAGCGAACCGGGACTAGCGGTTCCGTTCTTC; CDR3: CASSEPGLAVPFF
size: many; D: .; V: TRBV2; J: TRBJ2-5; length: 12; DNA: TGTGCCAGCAGCGATGTTGAAGAGACCCAGTACTTC; CDR3: CASSDVEETQYF
size: many; D: TRBD1; V: TRBV11-2; J: TRBJ1-5; length: 15; DNA: TGTGCCAGCAGCTTAAACAGGGGTTGGAATCAGCCCCAGCATTTT; CDR3: CASSLNRGWNQPQHF
size: many; D: TRBD2; V: TRBV24-1; J: TRBJ2-1; length: 18; DNA: TGTGCCACCAGTGAAACCACTAGCGCTCGGGGGAACTACAATGAGCAGTTCTTC; CDR3: CATSETTSARGNYNEQFF
size: .; D: .; V: TRBV5-5; J: TRBJ1-6; length: 12; DNA: TGTGCCAGCAGCTTGTGGGATTCACCCCTCCACTTT; CDR3: CASSLWDSPLHF
size: few; D: TRBD1; V: TRBV5-1; J: TRBJ2-2; length: 17; DNA: TGCGCCAGCAGCTTGCCCCCGGGACAGGGGATCACCGGGGAGCTGTTTTTT; CDR3: CASSLPPGQGITGELFF
size: once; D: .; V: TRBV6-2/TRBV6-3; J: TRBJ2-4; length: 17; DNA: TGTGCCAGCAGTTACTCGGGAGCCCTGGGGCCCAAAAACATTCAGTACTTC; CDR3: CASSYSGALGPKNIQYF
size: .; D: TRBD1; V: TRBV6-1; J: TRBJ2-1; length: 14; DNA: TGTGCCAGCAGGTTTCCGGGACAGGGTCATGAGCAGTTCTTC; CDR3: CASRFPGQGHEQFF
size: many; D: .; V: TRBV9; J: TRBJ2-3; length: 15; DNA: TGTGCCAGCAGCGATCGGAGGTATGGCACAGATACGCAGTATTTT; CDR3: CASSDRRYGTDTQYF
size: few; D: .; V: TRBV15; J: TRBJ2-7; length: 15; DNA: TGTGCCACCAGCGAAACTTATTCCGGGGAATACGAGCAGTACTTC; CDR3: CATSETYSGEYEQYF
size: .; D: TRBD1; V: TRBV20-1; J: TRBJ2-7; length: 16; DNA: TGCAGTGCTAGAGATGAAGGGACAGGGGCGCCCTACGAGCAGTACTTC; CDR3: CSARDEGTGAPYEQYF
size: .; D: .; V: TRBV6-1; J: TRBJ1-5; length: 15; DNA: TGTGCCAGCATTAGGGGAGTAAATAGCAATCAGCCCCAGCATTTT; CDR3: CASIRGVNSNQPQHF
size: many; D: TRBD1; V: TRBV27; J: TRBJ2-7; length: 14; DNA: TGTGCCAGCAGTTTTCGGGGACAGCCCTACGAGCAGTACTTC; CDR3: CASSFRGQPYEQYF
size: few; D: TRBD1; V: TRBV27; J: TRBJ1-2; length: 13; DNA: TGTGCCAGCAGTTTAAACAGGGGGGCTGGCTACACCTTC; CDR3: CASSLNRGAGYTF
size: once; D: TRBD2; V: TRBV24-1; J: TRBJ2-3; length: 15; DNA: TGTGCCACCAGTGGGAACGGGAGGGCCAGGGGTACGCAGTATTTT; CDR3: CATSGNGRARGTQYF
size: few; D: .; V: TRBV5-5; J: TRBJ2-7; length: 14; DNA: TGTGCCAGCAGCTTGAACGGGGTCTCCTACGAGCAGTACTTC; CDR3: CASSLNGVSYEQYF
size: many; D: TRBD2; V: TRBV7-3; J: TRBJ2-7; length: 15; DNA: TGTGCCAGCAGCTTAGGAACTAGCGGGAGAGACGAGCAGTACTTC; CDR3: CASSLGTSGRDEQYF
size: many; D: TRBD1; V: TRBV3-1; J: TRBJ2-1; length: 14; DNA: TGTGCCAGCAGCAACCGGGACAGGAACAATGAGCAGTTCTTC; CDR3: CASSNRDRNNEQFF
size: .; D: .; V: TRBV10-1; J: TRBJ1-5; length: 13; DNA: TGCGCCAGGACGTGTCGGGAGAGGCAGCCCCAGCATTTT; CDR3: CARTCRERQPQHF
size: .; D: .; V: TRBV11-2; J: TRBJ2-7; length: 16; DNA: TGTGCCAGCAGCCCCACCGCAGGGGACTATGCCTACGAGCAGTACTTC; CDR3: CASSPTAGDYAYEQYF
size: .; D: .; V: TRBV3-1; J: TRBJ2-7; length: 15; DNA: TGTGCCAGCAGCCAATCTGGGCTAGCCCCCTACGAGCAGTACTTC; CDR3: CASSQSGLAPYEQYF
size: .; D: TRBD2; V: TRBV27; J: TRBJ2-7; length: 16; DNA: TGTGCCAGCAGTTCCCGGACTAGCGGGTATAACTACGAGCAGTACTTC; CDR3: CASSSRTSGYNYEQYF
size: .; D: TRBD1; V: TRBV7-9; J: TRBJ1-2; length: 14; DNA: TGTGCCAGCAGCTTTGAGACAGGGGGAAGTGGCTACACCTTC; CDR3: CASSFETGGSGYTF
size: .; D: .; V: TRBV10-3; J: TRBJ2-3; length: 15; DNA: TGTGCCATCAGTCACCCCTTTGGAGACACAGATACGCAGTATTTT; CDR3: CAISHPFGDTDTQYF
size: many; D: .; V: TRBV18; J: TRBJ1-1; length: 13; DNA: TGTGCCAGCTCACTGGGGGGGGACACTGAAGCTTTCTTT; CDR3: CASSLGGDTEAFF
size: once; D: TRBD1; V: TRBV5-1; J: TRBJ1-1; length: 15; DNA: TGCGCCAGCAGCCCGGGGGGGACAGAGGGCGCTGAAGCTTTCTTT; CDR3: CASSPGGTEGAEAFF
size: .; D: .; V: TRBV7-2; J: TRBJ2-7; length: 13; DNA: TGTGCCAGTAGAAATCAGGGAGTGGGGGAGCAGTACTTC; CDR3: CASRNQGVGEQYF
size: .; D: TRBD2; V: TRBV13; J: TRBJ2-5; length: 19; DNA: TGTGCCAGCAGCCAAACCGGGACTAGCGGGAGATCGTACCAAGAGACCCAGTACTTC; CDR3: CASSQTGTSGRSYQETQYF
size: many; D: .; V: TRBV3-1; J: TRBJ2-7; length: 12; DNA: TGTGCCAGCAGCCAAGTGGTAGCCGAGCAGTACTTC; CDR3: CASSQVVAEQYF
size: .; D: TRBD1; V: TRBV5-1; J: TRBJ2-4; length: 16; DNA: TGCGCCAGCAGCTCGGGATGGACAGGGGGGGAAAACATTCAGTACTTC; CDR3: CASSSGWTGGENIQYF
size: many; D: .; V: TRBV28; J: TRBJ2-3; length: 14; DNA: TGTGCCAGCAGTTTCGGCGGAAGCACAGATACGCAGTATTTT; CDR3: CASSFGGSTDTQYF
size: .; D: .; V: TRBV19; J: TRBJ2-3; length: 13; DNA: TGTGCCAGTAATGGGGTAGAAACAGATACGCAGTATTTT; CDR3: CASNGVETDTQYF
size: few; D: TRBD1; V: TRBV3-1; J: TRBJ1-2; length: 17; DNA: TGTGCCAGCAGCCAAGTGCCAGCCGGGACAGGCAGCTATGGCTACACCTTC; CDR3: CASSQVPAGTGSYGYTF
size: .; D: .; V: TRBV2; J: TRBJ2-6; length: 13; DNA: TGTGCCAGCAGAGACTCTGGGGCCAACGTCCTGACTTTC; CDR3: CASRDSGANVLTF
size: .; D: TRBD1; V: TRBV19; J: TRBJ1-2; length: 10; DNA: TGTGCCAGTAAGGGGGCTGGCTACACCTTC; CDR3: CASKGAGYTF
size: .; D: TRBD1; V: TRBV2; J: TRBJ2-5; length: 14; DNA: TGTGCCAGCAGTGGAGGGGGCTACCAAGAGACCCAGTACTTC; CDR3: CASSGGGYQETQYF
size: .; D: .; V: TRBV19; J: TRBJ1-2; length: 12; DNA: TGTGCCAGCTCAGACAGGAACTATGGCTACACCTTC; CDR3: CASSDRNYGYTF
size: .; D: TRBD1; V: TRBV20-1; J: TRBJ1-1; length: 12; DNA: TGCAGTGCTAGCGGACAGGCCACTGAAGCTTTCTTT; CDR3: CSASGQATEAFF